The 12 T cell receptor beta chains presented below share a single source sample, sequenced in a study of beta chain features in type 1 diabetes. These receptors are not linked to any known antigen. The whole isolated RNA underwent reverse transcription, so sequencing captured expressed TCRB transcripts. Libraries were prepared by immunoSEQ multiplex PCR; TCRdb keeps only in-frame clonotypes and omits some of them. The sample includes approximately 730,000 clones, around an eighth of them seen just once. Study-wide results and caveats: In all four CD4+ subsets, TCRB CDR3 length was significantly, moderately reduced in type 1 diabetes.

Material for sequencing was naive CD4+ T cells from blood. The receptors here all came from a man aged 18-30 years with type 1 diabetes.

This clone was detected only a few times. The V call is TRBV7-9, the J call TRBJ1-2; tentative D call: TRBD1 (5 bases). Germline V gene data show CDR1 as SEHNR and CDR2 as FQNEAQ (reference sequence). The CDR3 spans 12 residues. The V end was cut by 5 bases, the J end by 8 bases, with 12 bases between. The CDR3: CASSPSGGGYTF. The CDR3 nucleotides read TGTGCCAGCAGCCCGAGTGGGGGAGGCTACACCTTC. The whole variable domain, filled in from reference TRBV7-9 and TRBJ1-2, reads DTGVSQNPRHKITKRGQNVTFRCDPISEHNRLYWYRQTLGQGPEFLTYFQNEAQLEKSRLLSDRFSAERPKGSFSTLEIQRTEQGDSAMYLCASSPSGGGYTFGSGTRLTVV.

The chain recombines TRBV5-4 with TRBJ1-2; 8 positions match TRBD1. The CDR3 runs 15 residues. The germline V gene has CDR1 SGHNT and CDR2 YYREEE (reference sequence). V shed 3 bases and J 1 base; nucleotides not matched to a gene: 5. CDR3 DNA: TGTGCCAGCAGCTCGGGGACAGGTAGTAACTATGGCTACACCTTC. This gives the protein CASSSGTGSNYGYTF. The full variable domain, rest sourced from reference TRBV5-4 and TRBJ1-2, is ETGVTQSPTHLIKTRGQQVTLRCSSQSGHNTVSWYQQALGQGPQFIFQYYREEENGRGNFPPRFSGLQFPNYSSELNVNALELDDSALYLCASSSGTGSNYGYTFGSGTRLTVV.

The chain has TRBV10-3 and TRBJ1-5; D unresolved. The V end lost 3 bases, the J end lost 2 bases, and 11 bases lay between the germline ends. This CDR3 spans 15 amino acids. Germline CDR1 is ENHRY and CDR2 is SYGVKD. The CDR3 bases are TGTGCCATCAGTGATGTAGTACGGGGCAATCAGCCCCAGCATTTT. Its protein product is CAISDVVRGNQPQHF.

As regards this clone: The sample holds other DNA sequences that translate to the same CDR3. The V call is TRBV30, the J call TRBJ1-4; tentative D call: TRBD1 (5 bases). Deletions cut 0 bases from V and 1 base from J, with 6 bases between. Germline V gene lookup returns CDR1 GTSNPN and CDR2 SVGIG (reference sequence). The CDR3 sequence is 14 residues long. CDR3 nucleotides: TGTGCCTGGAGTGTTGGGGGAACTAATGAAAAACTGTTTTTT. This codes for CAWSVGGTNEKLFF.

This clone has more than one count but fewer than ten. The genes are TRBV7-9 and TRBJ2-5; TRBD2 aligns across 7 bases. The V gene end was trimmed by 4 bases and the J gene end by 5 bases; junction bases not matched to a gene: 7. Per the germline V gene, CDR1 is SEHNR and CDR2 is FQNEAQ (reference sequence). The CDR3 consists of 14 residues. CDR3 nucleotides: TGTGCCAGCAGCTCGAGACTAGCCGCGGAGACCCAGTACTTC. It translates to CASSSRLAAETQYF.

V is TRBV7-9 and J is TRBJ2-3, with 11 bases aligning to TRBD2. Trimming took 5 bases from V and 0 from J; bases not matched to a gene: 7. The CDR3 extends over 17 amino acids. Germline V gene sequence: CDR1 SEHNR, CDR2 FQNEAQ (reference sequence). CDR3 DNA: TGTGCCAGCAGCGAACTAGCGGGGGCGATTAGCACAGATACGCAGTATTTT. Protein product: CASSELAGAISTDTQYF.

CDR3 residues: CASSLYPVGYTF. The CDR3 region has the DNA TGTGCCAGCAGCTTGTACCCAGTTGGCTACACCTTC. The genes are TRBV5-6 and TRBJ1-2, with D unclear. The CDR3 is made up of 12 amino acids. V dropped 1 base and J dropped 7 bases, with 8 bases sitting between them. Per the germline V gene, CDR1 is SGHDT and CDR2 is YYEEEE.

The CDR3, as DNA: TGTGCCAGCAGTTACTCGGGGACAGGGGTTGGGCTGTACTTC. It translates to CASSYSGTGVGLYF. The chain joins TRBV6-5 to TRBJ2-7; 10 bases are shared with TRBD1. This CDR3 spans 14 amino acids. J lost 12 bases, V lost 0 bases, and 8 bases had no gene match. CDR1 and CDR2 (germline): MNHEY, SVGAGI.

The gene calls are TRBV7-9 and TRBJ1-2, with TRBD1 identical over 7 bases. This CDR3 region has 15 residues. The germline V gene encodes CDR1 SEHNR and CDR2 FQNEAQ (reference sequence). Unmatched junction bases numbered 11, after V lost 4 bases and J lost 6 bases. The CDR3 DNA sequence: TGTGCCAGCAGCTCCCCCTTCGGGACAGCTAATGGCTACACCTTC. It translates to CASSSPFGTANGYTF. Drawing the rest from reference TRBV7-9 and TRBJ1-2, the complete variable domain is DTGVSQNPRHKITKRGQNVTFRCDPISEHNRLYWYRQTLGQGPEFLTYFQNEAQLEKSRLLSDRFSAERPKGSFSTLEIQRTEQGDSAMYLCASSSPFGTANGYTFGSGTRLTVV.

This chain joins TRBV5-1 and TRBJ2-5; no clear D gene. The CDR3 runs to 14 residues. CDR1 is SGHRS, CDR2 YFSETQ, per germline. The V gene lost 0 bases and the J gene lost 4 bases, with 10 bases spanning the gap. The CDR3 loop is CASSLDRPLETQYF. CDR3 DNA sequence: TGCGCCAGCAGCTTGGACCGGCCCCTAGAGACCCAGTACTTC.

There are a few counts of this clone. This chain joins TRBV6-5 and TRBJ1-2; D is perhaps TRBD1 (6 bases). The germline CDR1 and CDR2 sequences are MNHEY and SVGAGI. This CDR3 is 12 amino acids long. The germline V and J ends were trimmed by 4 bases and 5 bases, with 8 bases remaining between them. For the CDR3, the DNA is TGTGCCAGCAGTTTGGACAGATATGGCTACACCTTC. This sequence encodes CASSLDRYGYTF.

In its sample, this clone was seen a few times. The sample carries other DNA sequences with the same CDR3. This rearrangement joins TRBV2 to TRBJ2-2, with D perhaps TRBD2 (6 bases). V was shortened by 5 bases and J by 4 bases, with 14 bases between the two germline ends. In germline, CDR1 is SNHLY, CDR2 FYNNEI. CDR3 length: 15 residues. The CDR3 DNA is TGTGCCAGCAGTCCGGGACTGGCGGGCACCGGGGAGCTGTTTTTT. Encoded protein: CASSPGLAGTGELFF.